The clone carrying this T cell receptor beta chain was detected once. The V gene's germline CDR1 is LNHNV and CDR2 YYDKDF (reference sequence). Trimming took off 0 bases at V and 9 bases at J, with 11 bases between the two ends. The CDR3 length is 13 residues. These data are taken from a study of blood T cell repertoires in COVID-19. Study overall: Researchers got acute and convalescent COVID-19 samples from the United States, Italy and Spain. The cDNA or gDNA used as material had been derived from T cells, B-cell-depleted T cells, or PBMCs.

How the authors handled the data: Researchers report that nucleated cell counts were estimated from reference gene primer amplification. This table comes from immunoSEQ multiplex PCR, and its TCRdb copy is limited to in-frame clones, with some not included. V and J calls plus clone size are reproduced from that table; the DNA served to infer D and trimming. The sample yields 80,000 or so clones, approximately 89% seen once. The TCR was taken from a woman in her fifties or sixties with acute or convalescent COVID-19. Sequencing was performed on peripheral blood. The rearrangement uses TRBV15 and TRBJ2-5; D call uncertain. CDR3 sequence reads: CATSRDPGEAQYF. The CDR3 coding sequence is TGTGCCACCAGCAGAGACCCGGGTGAGGCCCAGTACTTC. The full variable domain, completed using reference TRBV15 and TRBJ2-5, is DAMVIQNPRYQVTQFGKPVTLSCSQTLNHNVMYWYQQKSSQAPKLLFHYYDKDFNNEADTPDNFQSRRPNTSFCFLDIRSPGLGDTAMYLCATSRDPGEAQYFGPGTRLLVL.